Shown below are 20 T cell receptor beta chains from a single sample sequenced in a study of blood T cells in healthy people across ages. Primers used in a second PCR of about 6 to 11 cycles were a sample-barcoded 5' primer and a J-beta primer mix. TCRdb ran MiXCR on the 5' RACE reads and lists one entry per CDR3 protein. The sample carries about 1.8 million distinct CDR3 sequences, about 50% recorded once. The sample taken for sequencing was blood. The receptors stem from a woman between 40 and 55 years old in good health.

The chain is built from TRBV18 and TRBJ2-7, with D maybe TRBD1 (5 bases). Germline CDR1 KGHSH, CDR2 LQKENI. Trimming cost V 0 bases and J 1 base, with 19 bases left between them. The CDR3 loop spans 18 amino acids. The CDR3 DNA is TGTGCCAGCTCACCACCGGGGCCCACGGCAAAGTCATCCTACGAGCAGTACTTC. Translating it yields CASSPPGPTAKSSYEQYF.

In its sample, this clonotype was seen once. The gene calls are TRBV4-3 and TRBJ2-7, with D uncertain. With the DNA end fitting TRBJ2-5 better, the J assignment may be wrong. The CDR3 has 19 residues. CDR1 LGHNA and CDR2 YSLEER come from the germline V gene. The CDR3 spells CASSQDPRAINPVEETQYF. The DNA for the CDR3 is TGCGCCAGCAGCCAAGATCCTCGGGCCATCAACCCGGTTGAGGAGACCCAGTACTTC.

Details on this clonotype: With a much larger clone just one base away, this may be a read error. The CDR3 coding sequence is TGCAGCGTTGATATATTCGGGCATACAGGGACAGACGAGCAGTACTTC. Its translation is CSVDIFGHTGTDEQYF. The V gene is TRBV29-1, the J gene TRBJ2-4; 7 bases are a match to TRBD1. The closer fit of TRBJ2-7 to the DNA end suggests the J call may be wrong. The CDR3 length is 16 residues. Germline V gene data show CDR1 as SQVTM and CDR2 as ANQGSEA.

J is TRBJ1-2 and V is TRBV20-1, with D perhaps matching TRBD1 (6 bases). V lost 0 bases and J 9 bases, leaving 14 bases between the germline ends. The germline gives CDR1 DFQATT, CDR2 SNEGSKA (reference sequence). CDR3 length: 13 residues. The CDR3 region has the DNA TGCAGTGCTAGAGATCAACAGGGTTCTAGCTACACCTTC. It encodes CSARDQQGSSYTF.

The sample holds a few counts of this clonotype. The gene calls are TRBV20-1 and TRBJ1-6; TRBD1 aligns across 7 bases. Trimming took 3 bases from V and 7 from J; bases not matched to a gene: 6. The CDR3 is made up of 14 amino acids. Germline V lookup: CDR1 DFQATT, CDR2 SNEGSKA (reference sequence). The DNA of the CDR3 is TGCAGTGCTAGCCCCGGGACAGCGAATTCACCCCTCCACTTT. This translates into CSASPGTANSPLHF.

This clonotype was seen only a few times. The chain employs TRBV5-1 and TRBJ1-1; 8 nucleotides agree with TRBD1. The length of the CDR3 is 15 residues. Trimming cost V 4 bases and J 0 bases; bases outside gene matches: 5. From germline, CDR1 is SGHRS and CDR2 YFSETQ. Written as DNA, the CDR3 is TGCGCCAGCAGCCGAGGACAGGGACTGAACACTGAAGCTTTCTTT. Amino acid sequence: CASSRGQGLNTEAFF.

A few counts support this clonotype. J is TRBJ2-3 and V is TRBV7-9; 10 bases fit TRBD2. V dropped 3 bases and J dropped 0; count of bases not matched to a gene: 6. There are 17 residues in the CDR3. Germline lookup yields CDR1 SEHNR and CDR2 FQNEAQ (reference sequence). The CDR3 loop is CASSLVVAGGSTDTQYF. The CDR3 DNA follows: TGTGCCAGCAGCTTGGTGGTAGCGGGGGGCAGCACAGATACGCAGTATTTT.

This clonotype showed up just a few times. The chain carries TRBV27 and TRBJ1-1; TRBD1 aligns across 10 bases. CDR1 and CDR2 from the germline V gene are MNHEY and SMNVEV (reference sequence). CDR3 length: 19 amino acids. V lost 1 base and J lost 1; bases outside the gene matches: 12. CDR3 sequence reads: CASSLLGSDRGGRNTEAFF. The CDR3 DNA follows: TGTGCCAGCAGTTTATTAGGCTCGGACAGGGGGGGTAGGAACACTGAAGCTTTCTTT.

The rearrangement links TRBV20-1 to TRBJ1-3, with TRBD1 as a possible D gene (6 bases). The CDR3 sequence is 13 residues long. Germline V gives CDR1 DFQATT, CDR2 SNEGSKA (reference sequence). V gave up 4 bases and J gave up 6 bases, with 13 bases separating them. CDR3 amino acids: CSATLAGVNTIYF. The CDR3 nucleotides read TGCAGTGCTACTCTGGCAGGGGTAAACACCATATATTTT.

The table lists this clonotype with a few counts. The CDR3 is CASSPLLLGTDTQYF. Here the CDR3 DNA reads TGTGCCAGCAGCCCCTTGCTATTGGGAACAGATACGCAGTATTTT. The chain couples TRBV7-9 to TRBJ2-3; D is ambiguous. The CDR3 loop spans 15 amino acids. V lost 5 bases and J lost 3, with 15 bases in between. Germline loops: CDR1 SEHNR, CDR2 FQNEAQ (reference sequence).

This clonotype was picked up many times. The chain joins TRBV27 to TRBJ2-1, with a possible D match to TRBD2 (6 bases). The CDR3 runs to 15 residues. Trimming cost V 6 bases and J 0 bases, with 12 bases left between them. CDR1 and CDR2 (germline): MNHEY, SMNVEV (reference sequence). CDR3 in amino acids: CASSLGLSSYNEQFF. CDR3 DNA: TGTGCCAGCAGCTTGGGACTGAGCTCCTACAATGAGCAGTTCTTC.

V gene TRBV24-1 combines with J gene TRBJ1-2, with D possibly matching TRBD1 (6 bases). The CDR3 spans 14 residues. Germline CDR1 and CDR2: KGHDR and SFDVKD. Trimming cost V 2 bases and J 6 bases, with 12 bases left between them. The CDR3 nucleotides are TGTGCCACCAGTGATTCACAGGGCTCCGATGGCTACACCTTC. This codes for CATSDSQGSDGYTF.

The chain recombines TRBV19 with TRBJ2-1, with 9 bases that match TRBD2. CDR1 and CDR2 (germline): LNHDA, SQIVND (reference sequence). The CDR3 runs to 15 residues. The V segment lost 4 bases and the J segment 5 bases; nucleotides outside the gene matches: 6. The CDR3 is CASSTWTSANNEQFF. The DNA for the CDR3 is TGTGCCAGTAGTACTTGGACTAGCGCGAACAATGAGCAGTTCTTC.

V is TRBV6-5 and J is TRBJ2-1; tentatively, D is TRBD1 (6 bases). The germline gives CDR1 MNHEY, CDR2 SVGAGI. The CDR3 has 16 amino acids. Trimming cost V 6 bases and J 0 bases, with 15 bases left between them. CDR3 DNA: TGTGCCAGCAGCGGATCGGACAGAAGCTCCTACAATGAGCAGTTCTTC. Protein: CASSGSDRSSYNEQFF.

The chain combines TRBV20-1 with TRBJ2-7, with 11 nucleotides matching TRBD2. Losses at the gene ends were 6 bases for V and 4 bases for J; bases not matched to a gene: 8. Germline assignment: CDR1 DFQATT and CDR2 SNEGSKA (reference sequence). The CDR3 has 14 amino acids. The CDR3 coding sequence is TGCAGTGCCCTACTAACTAGCGGGGGTTACGAGCAGTACTTC. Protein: CSALLTSGGYEQYF.

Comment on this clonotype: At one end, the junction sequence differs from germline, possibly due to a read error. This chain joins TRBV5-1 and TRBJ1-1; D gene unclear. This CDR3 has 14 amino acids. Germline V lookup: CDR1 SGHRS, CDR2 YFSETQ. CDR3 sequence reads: CASGLDRVMAEAFF. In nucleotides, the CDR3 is TGCGCCAGCGGCTTGGACCGGGTAATGGCTGAAGCTTTCTTT.

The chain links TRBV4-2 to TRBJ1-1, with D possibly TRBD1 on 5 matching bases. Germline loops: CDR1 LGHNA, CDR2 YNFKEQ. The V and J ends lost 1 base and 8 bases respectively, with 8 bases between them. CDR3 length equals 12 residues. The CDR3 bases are TGTGCCAGCAGCCAAGTGAACAGGGAAGCTTTCTTT. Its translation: CASSQVNREAFF.

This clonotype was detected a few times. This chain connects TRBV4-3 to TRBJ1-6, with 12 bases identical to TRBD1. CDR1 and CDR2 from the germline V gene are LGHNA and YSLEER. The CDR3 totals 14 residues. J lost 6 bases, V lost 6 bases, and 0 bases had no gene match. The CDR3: CASRGQGANSPLHF. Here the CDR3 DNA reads TGCGCCAGCAGGGGACAGGGGGCTAATTCACCCCTCCACTTT.

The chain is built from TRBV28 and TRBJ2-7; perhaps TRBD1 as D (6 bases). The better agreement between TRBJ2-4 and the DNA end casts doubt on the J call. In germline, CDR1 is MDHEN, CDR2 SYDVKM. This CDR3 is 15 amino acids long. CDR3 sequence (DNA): TGTGCCAGCAGTTCCCGGGACAAGCCCTTAGACATTCAGTACTTC. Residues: CASSSRDKPLDIQYF.

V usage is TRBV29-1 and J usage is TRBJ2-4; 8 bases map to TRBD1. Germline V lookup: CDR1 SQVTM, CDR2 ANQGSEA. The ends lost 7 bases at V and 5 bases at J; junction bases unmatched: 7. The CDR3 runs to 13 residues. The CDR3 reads CSARDRPQNIQYF. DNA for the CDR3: TGCAGCGCCCGGGACAGGCCACAAAACATTCAGTACTTC.